A selection of T cell receptor beta chains follows, all from one sample in a study of blood T cell repertoires in COVID-19. Here immunoSEQ multiplex PCR was the method, and the copy in TCRdb shows in-frame clones only, minus some. The sample contains roughly 160,000 clones, approximately 81% of which appear only once. The material sequenced was peripheral blood. Every receptor here comes from a woman older than 75 with active or convalescent COVID-19. Both conserved end residues are part of each CDR3. Fields, in order: J gene, D gene, CDR3 length, clone size, V gene, CDR3 DNA, CDR3 protein. A D gene is named only where the DNA matches it firmly. Not every row has a clone size; where given, it reads once, few, many or a size class.

j_gene: TRBJ2-3
d_gene: TRBD1
len: 17
abundance: NA
v_gene: TRBV5-1
CDR3nt: TGCGCCAGCAGCTTACGAGAGACAGGGTACTTACCAGATACGCAGTATTTT
CDR3aa: CASSLRETGYLPDTQYF

j_gene: TRBJ2-7
d_gene: NA
len: 18
abundance: NA
v_gene: TRBV10-1
CDR3nt: TGCGCCAGCAGTGAAAGTCTGGGGGGTCCTATGAGGTCCTACGAGCAGTACTTC
CDR3aa: CASSESLGGPMRSYEQYF

j_gene: TRBJ1-1
d_gene: NA
len: 15
abundance: few
v_gene: TRBV18
CDR3nt: TGTGCCAGCTCACGCGACAGGCCAGACGGGACTGAAGCTTTCTTT
CDR3aa: CASSRDRPDGTEAFF

j_gene: TRBJ2-7
d_gene: NA
len: 14
abundance: few
v_gene: TRBV7-9
CDR3nt: TGTGCCAGCAGCTTAGCATGGGTCGGGGACGAGCAGTACTTC
CDR3aa: CASSLAWVGDEQYF

j_gene: TRBJ1-2
d_gene: NA
len: 15
abundance: NA
v_gene: TRBV7-2
CDR3nt: TGTGCCAGCAGCTTAGCGGCGGGGGGCGGAAAGGGCTACACCTTC
CDR3aa: CASSLAAGGGKGYTF

j_gene: TRBJ2-1
d_gene: NA
len: 13
abundance: NA
v_gene: TRBV27
CDR3nt: TGTGCCAGCAGCGCCCAGGAGGCTCGCGGGGAGTTCTTC
CDR3aa: CASSAQEARGEFF

j_gene: TRBJ1-4
d_gene: NA
len: 13
abundance: NA
v_gene: TRBV12-3/TRBV12-4
CDR3nt: TGTGCCAGCAGCCTGAGTTTCAATGAAAAACTGTTTTTT
CDR3aa: CASSLSFNEKLFF

j_gene: TRBJ2-4
d_gene: TRBD1
len: 14
abundance: NA
v_gene: TRBV5-1
CDR3nt: TGCGCCAGCAGCGATGGACAGGCGGGAAACATTCAGTACTTC
CDR3aa: CASSDGQAGNIQYF

j_gene: TRBJ2-5
d_gene: TRBD1
len: 13
abundance: NA
v_gene: TRBV18
CDR3nt: TGTGCCAGCTCGGACAGGGGTGGAGAGACCCAGTACTTC
CDR3aa: CASSDRGGETQYF

j_gene: TRBJ1-2
d_gene: NA
len: 13
abundance: NA
v_gene: TRBV5-6
CDR3nt: TGTGCCAGCAGCTTGGGGGCAGTTAATGGCTACACCTTC
CDR3aa: CASSLGAVNGYTF

j_gene: TRBJ1-2
d_gene: TRBD1
len: 16
abundance: few
v_gene: TRBV30
CDR3nt: TGTGCCTGGAGTGCCCTTAGACAGGGAGGAGTCTACGGCTACACCTTC
CDR3aa: CAWSALRQGGVYGYTF

j_gene: TRBJ2-7
d_gene: TRBD1
len: 17
abundance: NA
v_gene: TRBV29-1
CDR3nt: TGCAGCGTGCGGAGCGGGACAGGGGGCGTTAAATCCTACGAGCAGTACTTC
CDR3aa: CSVRSGTGGVKSYEQYF

j_gene: TRBJ2-3
d_gene: TRBD2
len: 18
abundance: once
v_gene: TRBV4-2
CDR3nt: TGTGCCAGCAGCTCCCAACCGAGGACTAGCCAAGAGGGAGATACGCAGTATTTT
CDR3aa: CASSSQPRTSQEGDTQYF

j_gene: TRBJ2-7
d_gene: TRBD2
len: 14
abundance: NA
v_gene: TRBV28
CDR3nt: TGTGCCAGCAGTTCCCGGGGGGGCTCCTACGAGCAGTACTTC
CDR3aa: CASSSRGGSYEQYF

j_gene: TRBJ1-6
d_gene: TRBD1
len: 20
abundance: few
v_gene: TRBV18
CDR3nt: TGTGCCAGCTCTCTGCGCCGGGACAGGGGTTTGAGCTCCTATAATTCACCCCTCCACTTT
CDR3aa: CASSLRRDRGLSSYNSPLHF

j_gene: TRBJ1-6
d_gene: NA
len: 16
abundance: NA
v_gene: TRBV6-1
CDR3nt: TGTGCCAGCAGTGATATCGCGGGACGGAATAATTCACCCCTCCACTTT
CDR3aa: CASSDIAGRNNSPLHF

j_gene: TRBJ2-7
d_gene: NA
len: 13
abundance: NA
v_gene: TRBV9
CDR3nt: TGTGCCAGCAGCGCCCAAAACTCCTACGAGCAGTACTTC
CDR3aa: CASSAQNSYEQYF

j_gene: TRBJ2-5
d_gene: NA
len: 14
abundance: NA
v_gene: TRBV5-1
CDR3nt: TGCGCCAGCAGCTTGGCAGGGTTGGTGGAGACCCAGTACTTC
CDR3aa: CASSLAGLVETQYF

j_gene: TRBJ1-1
d_gene: TRBD1
len: 14
abundance: NA
v_gene: TRBV5-4
CDR3nt: TGTGCCAGCAGCTTGCTGACAGGGACAAGTGAAGCTTTCTTT
CDR3aa: CASSLLTGTSEAFF

j_gene: TRBJ1-4
d_gene: NA
len: 13
abundance: NA
v_gene: TRBV5-6
CDR3nt: TGTGCCAGCAGCTTGGCAGGGATTGAAAAACTGTTTTTT
CDR3aa: CASSLAGIEKLFF

j_gene: TRBJ1-6
d_gene: NA
len: 15
abundance: NA
v_gene: TRBV5-4
CDR3nt: TGTGCCAGCAGCTCCTCAGGACTGGGAGATTCACCCCTCCACTTT
CDR3aa: CASSSSGLGDSPLHF

j_gene: TRBJ1-1
d_gene: TRBD1
len: 16
abundance: NA
v_gene: TRBV11-2
CDR3nt: TGTGCCAGCAGGCAGGGGACAGGTGGAGGGAACACTGAAGCTTTCTTT
CDR3aa: CASRQGTGGGNTEAFF

j_gene: TRBJ1-4
d_gene: NA
len: 14
abundance: NA
v_gene: TRBV5-1
CDR3nt: TGCGCCAGCAGACCAAGGGGGGGAGGAGAAAAACTGTTTTTT
CDR3aa: CASRPRGGGEKLFF

j_gene: TRBJ1-6
d_gene: TRBD1
len: 12
abundance: NA
v_gene: TRBV3-1/TRBV3-2
CDR3nt: TGTGCCAGCAGCCCAGGGGGTTCACCCCTCCACTTT
CDR3aa: CASSPGGSPLHF

j_gene: TRBJ1-4
d_gene: NA
len: 12
abundance: NA
v_gene: TRBV19
CDR3nt: TGTGCCAGTAGACTGGACATAGGGAAACTGTTTTTT
CDR3aa: CASRLDIGKLFF

j_gene: TRBJ2-7
d_gene: NA
len: 15
abundance: NA
v_gene: TRBV11-1
CDR3nt: TGTGCCAGCAGGAATAGCCGGGACAACTCCTACGAGCAGTACTTC
CDR3aa: CASRNSRDNSYEQYF

j_gene: TRBJ2-1
d_gene: NA
len: 12
abundance: NA
v_gene: TRBV5-4
CDR3nt: TGTGCCAGCAGTTCCAGATACAATGAGCAGTTCTTC
CDR3aa: CASSSRYNEQFF

j_gene: TRBJ1-1
d_gene: TRBD1
len: 18
abundance: few
v_gene: TRBV27
CDR3nt: TGTGCCAGCAGGACCGAATCCCGACAGGGGGGAGGGAACACTGAAGCTTTCTTT
CDR3aa: CASRTESRQGGGNTEAFF

j_gene: TRBJ2-6
d_gene: NA
len: 15
abundance: NA
v_gene: TRBV6-5
CDR3nt: TGTGCCAGCAGTTACCGTCAGGCTGGGGCCAACGTCCTGACTTTC
CDR3aa: CASSYRQAGANVLTF

j_gene: TRBJ2-7
d_gene: TRBD2
len: 17
abundance: NA
v_gene: TRBV10-1
CDR3nt: TGCGCCAGCAGTGAGTCGAGGGCTAGCGGGAGCAAGGTCGAGCAGTACTTC
CDR3aa: CASSESRASGSKVEQYF

j_gene: TRBJ2-1
d_gene: TRBD2
len: 15
abundance: NA
v_gene: TRBV6-5
CDR3nt: TGTGCCAGCAAGGAGGGAGCGGGAGGCTACAATGAGCAGTTCTTC
CDR3aa: CASKEGAGGYNEQFF

j_gene: TRBJ1-2
d_gene: TRBD1
len: 14
abundance: NA
v_gene: TRBV2
CDR3nt: TGTGCCAGCCGTCTCGTGGGGACAGGAGATGGCTACACCTTC
CDR3aa: CASRLVGTGDGYTF

j_gene: TRBJ1-1
d_gene: NA
len: 14
abundance: NA
v_gene: TRBV5-1
CDR3nt: TGCGCCAGCAGCCCCGGTGGGGGGGGCGACGAAGCTTTCTTT
CDR3aa: CASSPGGGGDEAFF

j_gene: TRBJ1-5
d_gene: NA
len: 15
abundance: NA
v_gene: TRBV7-2
CDR3nt: TGTGCCAGCAGCTTGTTTGTAGGTCAGGGACAGCCCCAGCATTTT
CDR3aa: CASSLFVGQGQPQHF

j_gene: TRBJ2-7
d_gene: NA
len: 15
abundance: NA
v_gene: TRBV20-1
CDR3nt: TGCAGTGCTAGTGACAGGACATCGCTATCCTACGAGCAGTACTTC
CDR3aa: CSASDRTSLSYEQYF

j_gene: TRBJ2-1
d_gene: TRBD2
len: 14
abundance: NA
v_gene: TRBV24-1
CDR3nt: TGTGCCACCAGTGAGCTACGGGGGGGGAATGAGCAGTTCTTC
CDR3aa: CATSELRGGNEQFF